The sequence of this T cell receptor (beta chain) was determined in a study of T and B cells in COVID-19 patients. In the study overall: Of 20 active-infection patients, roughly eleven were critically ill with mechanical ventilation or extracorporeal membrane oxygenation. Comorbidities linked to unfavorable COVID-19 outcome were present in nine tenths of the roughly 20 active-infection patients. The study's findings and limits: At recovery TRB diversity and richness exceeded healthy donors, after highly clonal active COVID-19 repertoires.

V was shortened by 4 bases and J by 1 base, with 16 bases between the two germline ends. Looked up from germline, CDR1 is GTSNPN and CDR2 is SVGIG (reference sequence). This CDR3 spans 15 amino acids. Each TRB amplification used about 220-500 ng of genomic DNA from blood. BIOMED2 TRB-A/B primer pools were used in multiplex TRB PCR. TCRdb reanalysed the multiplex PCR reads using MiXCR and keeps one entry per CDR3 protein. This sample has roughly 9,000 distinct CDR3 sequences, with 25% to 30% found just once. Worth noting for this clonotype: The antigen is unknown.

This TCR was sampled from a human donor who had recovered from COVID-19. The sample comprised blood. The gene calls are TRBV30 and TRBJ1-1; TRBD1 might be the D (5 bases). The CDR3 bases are TGTGCCTGGACTCCAGGGCGCCAGGGGAACACTGAAGCTTTCTTT. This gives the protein CAWTPGRQGNTEAFF.